This T cell receptor (beta chain) was captured in a study of T cells in Graves' hyperthyroidism and ophthalmopathy. Overall study: Upon initial diagnosis and before any treatment, peripheral blood was collected.

Germline V gene data show CDR1 as LNHNV and CDR2 as YYDKDF (reference sequence). With 1 base removed from V and 6 bases from J, the gap between germline ends came to 12 bases. The CDR3 has 15 residues. Study-wide findings and caveats: Blood also held most thyroid clonotypes expanded beyond 0.001. Model output signaled ophthalmopathy a median roughly six months ahead of onset. A 13 V-J signature model discriminated ophthalmopathy versus stable hyperthyroidism.

Amplification of TCR beta CDR3 regions was performed using RNA transcripts as template. The TCR CDR3 was amplified in a first-round RT-PCR using the HTBI primer set. Each CDR3 protein gets one entry after TCRdb re-called the multiplex PCR reads with MiXCR. Counted here are roughly 380,000 distinct CDR3 sequences, approximately 12% occurring once; the ten biggest clones make up less than 25%. Details on this clonotype: Its antigen is unknown.

The chain has TRBV15 and TRBJ1-4; D uncertain. The receptor was isolated from a man aged 25-45 years with Graves' hyperthyroidism that later progressed to Graves' ophthalmopathy. Specimen: blood. CDR3 protein: CATSRGPLNDEKLFF. The CDR3 coding sequence is TGTGCCACCAGCAGAGGGCCATTAAATGATGAAAAACTGTTTTTT.